The clone carrying this T cell receptor beta chain occurred many times. Its antigen is as yet unknown. The CDR3 spans 16 residues. CDR1 is ENHRY and CDR2 is SYGVKD in the germline V gene. V shed 1 base and J 6 bases; nucleotides not matched to a gene: 8. The run depth of the assay was deep. Researchers divided each subset's genomic DNA evenly across several immunoSEQ plates. Measured with immunoSEQ multiplex PCR; TCRdb has only the in-frame clones, and not every one. The sample includes around 340,000 clones, about 70% of them seen just once. This sample is part of a study of shared clonotypes between healthy human individuals. Overall study findings and caveats: Sequencing depth was expected to affect clonotype sharing among donors. A reduction in generation probabilities was seen for non-shared clonotypes relative to those shared by all four donors.

This TCR came from a man aged 25 to 40 in good health. The sample taken for sequencing was memory CD4+ T cells sorted from blood. As for subset: CD45RA-negative fraction. The chain combines TRBV10-3 with TRBJ1-5; 8 nucleotides agree with TRBD1. CDR3 region: CAISEFSGQGSQPQHF. The DNA for the CDR3 is TGTGCCATCAGTGAGTTCTCCGGACAGGGCAGTCAGCCCCAGCATTTT.